This T cell receptor beta chain was sequenced for a study of human T cells and chemical hapten exposure. TCRdb re-analysed the RACE reads in MiXCR, keeping a single row per CDR3 protein. The sample contains under 95,000 distinct CDR3 sequences, roughly 8.5% of which appear only once. V dropped 6 bases and J dropped 5 bases, with 20 bases sitting between them. The CDR3 is 15 residues long. Germline CDR1 SQVTM, CDR2 ANQGSEA. Documented time point: pre-sensitization, week 0. The treatment was: therapeutic diphenylcyclopropenone sensitization with weekly scalp DPC. The chain couples TRBV29-1 to TRBJ1-5, with D maybe TRBD1 (5 bases). The origin of this receptor is a middle-aged man with alopecia areata. Some clones in this sample may be carry-over from other donors' samples. The sample consisted of whole blood, taken in connection with sensitization to the hapten diphenylcyclopropenone (DPC). The CDR3 protein is CSVQLASGKDQPQHF. CDR3 DNA sequence: TGCAGCGTCCAATTAGCTTCAGGGAAGGATCAGCCCCAGCATTTT. The whole variable domain, filled in from reference TRBV29-1 and TRBJ1-5, reads SAVISQKPSRDICQRGTSLTIQCQVDSQVTMMFWYRQQPGQSLTLIATANQGSEATYESGFVIDKFPISRPNLTFSTLTVSNMSPEDSSIYLCSVQLASGKDQPQHFGDGTRLSIL.